This entry lists 16 T cell receptor beta chains sequenced from one sample in a study of CD8+ T cells in alopecia areata. Treatment noted: oral pan-JAK inhibitor, 5-10 mg twice daily. RNA extraction was followed by reverse transcription into cDNA, which acted as the sequencing template. Method: immunoSEQ multiplex PCR; TCRdb's copy keeps in-frame clones and lacks some. The table lists some 150,000 clones, 85% to 90% of them singletons, with about 13% in the top ten. The sequencing used CD8+ T cells sorted from blood, collected at week 4, from a patient treated with tofacitinib. The receptors here all came from a human donor with alopecia areata.

The genes are TRBV30 and TRBJ2-7, with D uncertain. The germline CDR1 and CDR2 sequences are GTSNPN and SVGIG (reference sequence). Trimming removed 0 bases from V and 3 bases from J, with 6 bases in between. This CDR3 is 12 amino acids long. The CDR3 DNA reads TGTGCCTGGAGTGTGTCCAGCTACGAGCAGTACTTC. Its translation: CAWSVSSYEQYF.

J is TRBJ2-2 and V is TRBV11-3; 8 bases match TRBD2. J lost 0 bases, V lost 2 bases, and 8 bases had no gene match. This CDR3 contains 18 residues. Germline-derived CDR1 and CDR2 are SGHNT and YENEEA. The chain's CDR3 is CASSLSHLAGPNTGELFF. The CDR3 nucleotides read TGTGCCAGCAGCTTAAGTCACCTAGCGGGTCCGAACACCGGGGAGCTGTTTTTT.

The chain carries TRBV13 and TRBJ1-1, with D possibly matching TRBD1 (5 bases). The CDR3 consists of 15 residues. CDR1 is PRHDT and CDR2 is FYEKMQ in the germline V gene (reference sequence). V was clipped by 4 bases and J by 4 bases, with 16 bases between them. CDR3 bases: TGTGCCAGCAGCTACCTCAATTCGGGGCGCACTGAAGCTTTCTTT. The encoded protein is CASSYLNSGRTEAFF.

The genes are TRBV30 and TRBJ2-5, with D hard to call. The better agreement between TRBJ2-7 and the DNA end casts doubt on the J call. Germline V gene sequence: CDR1 GTSNPN, CDR2 SVGIG (reference sequence). The CDR3 length is 10 residues. The CDR3 DNA follows: TGTGCCTGGGGGGACTACGAGCAGTACTTC. Its translation: CAWGDYEQYF.

The genes are TRBV5-6 and TRBJ2-7, with a possible D match to TRBD2 (5 bases). In germline, CDR1 is SGHDT, CDR2 YYEEEE. The CDR3 extends over 12 amino acids. V lost 4 bases to trimming and J lost 6 bases, with 11 bases between them. In DNA form, the CDR3 reads TGTGCCAGCAGCCTCCGGACTCTCGAGCAGTACTTC. Its protein is CASSLRTLEQYF.

The chain links TRBV27 to TRBJ2-7; 8 bases fit TRBD1. This CDR3 region has 13 residues. CDR1 and CDR2 (germline): MNHEY, SMNVEV (reference sequence). V was clipped by 6 bases and J by 3 bases; unmatched bases: 4. The CDR3 coding sequence is TGTGCCAGCAGCCCGGGACAGGTCTACGAGCAGTACTTC. Translation gives CASSPGQVYEQYF.

DNA of the CDR3: TGTGCCAGCAGCTTAGGGGACACCTCCTACGAGCAGTACTTC. It encodes CASSLGDTSYEQYF. The rearrangement uses TRBV11-1 and TRBJ2-7; maybe TRBD1 (6 bases). Trimming shortened V by 1 base and J by 0 bases, and 7 bases separated the two germline ends. The germline CDR1 and CDR2 sequences are SGHAT and FQDESV (reference sequence). The CDR3 runs to 14 residues.

The V and J genes are TRBV27 and TRBJ2-7; D may be TRBD1 (5 bases). CDR1 is MNHEY and CDR2 is SMNVEV in the germline V gene (reference sequence). Trimming stripped 5 bases from V and 0 bases from J, with 20 bases between. This CDR3 is built from 17 residues. The CDR3 spells CASSPTPDRLTSYEQYF. In DNA form, the CDR3 reads TGTGCCAGCAGTCCGACCCCCGACAGACTTACCTCCTACGAGCAGTACTTC.

This clone was observed a few times. The V gene is TRBV6-1, the J gene TRBJ2-5; D call uncertain. The DNA end is more similar to TRBJ2-7, so the J call may be wrong. This CDR3 is 13 amino acids long. Germline-derived CDR1 and CDR2 are MNHNS and SASEGT. The CDR3 coding sequence is TGTGCCAGCAGTGAACGAGGTCCCTACGAGCAGTACTTC. This translates into CASSERGPYEQYF.

The rearrangement links TRBV4-1 to TRBJ1-2; D remains ambiguous. The CDR3 has 12 amino acids. The V end was cut by 1 base, the J end by 4 bases, with 4 bases between. Per germline, CDR1 MGHRA and CDR2 YSYEKL. Here the CDR3 DNA reads TGCGCCAGCAGCCAAGCGGGCTATGGCTACACCTTC. Protein sequence: CASSQAGYGYTF.

The chain combines TRBV7-3 with TRBJ2-2; TRBD2 might be the D (5 bases). V gave up 2 bases and J gave up 5 bases, with 9 bases separating them. Germline CDR1 SGHTA, CDR2 FQGTGA. The CDR3 has 14 amino acids. In nucleotides, the CDR3 is TGTGCCAGCAGCTTACGGGAAAAAACCGGGGAGCTGTTTTTT. Translating it yields CASSLREKTGELFF.

V is TRBV14 and J is TRBJ2-7; D gene ambiguous. With 0 bases removed from V and 3 bases from J, the gap between germline ends came to 12 bases. Germline-derived CDR1 and CDR2 are SGHDN and FVKESK. The CDR3 contains 15 residues. The CDR3 loop is CASSQDGSFVYEQYF. Written as DNA, the CDR3 is TGTGCCAGCAGCCAAGATGGCAGTTTCGTCTACGAGCAGTACTTC.

This chain joins TRBV30 and TRBJ2-2; 8 positions match TRBD1. Germline CDR1 GTSNPN, CDR2 SVGIG (reference sequence). V was pared by 2 bases and J by 2 bases, with 10 bases of the junction left unmatched. The CDR3 loop spans 17 amino acids. The CDR3 DNA is TGTGCCTGGAGTCCTAGATCCGGGACAGGAAACACCGGGGAGCTGTTTTTT. Its protein is CAWSPRSGTGNTGELFF.

V usage is TRBV13 and J usage is TRBJ2-7; 7 bases match TRBD1. Unmatched junction bases numbered 6, after V lost 5 bases and J lost 2 bases. The germline V gene encodes CDR1 PRHDT and CDR2 FYEKMQ (reference sequence). This CDR3 has 14 residues. CDR3 nucleotide sequence: TGTGCCAGCAGCCCCCGGGACAGACCCTACGAGCAGTACTTC. It translates to CASSPRDRPYEQYF.

J is TRBJ2-1 and V is TRBV4-1; 7 bases match TRBD1. CDR3 length: 16 residues. Trimming cost V 1 base and J 2 bases; bases outside gene matches: 5. Germline CDR1 reads MGHRA; CDR2 reads YSYEKL. CDR3: CASSQARDSAYNEQFF. The CDR3 nucleotides read TGCGCCAGCAGCCAAGCCCGGGACAGTGCCTACAATGAGCAGTTCTTC.

The chain uses TRBV7-3 and TRBJ1-5; a possible D gene is TRBD1 (5 bases). Germline loops: CDR1 SGHTA, CDR2 FQGTGA. The CDR3 loop spans 18 amino acids. V was pared by 2 bases and J by 2 bases, with 19 bases between. CDR3 DNA sequence: TGTGCCAGCAGCTTAGACCTACGTCAGGGCGATCGCAATCAGCCCCAGCATTTT. It encodes CASSLDLRQGDRNQPQHF.